This passage covers 22 T cell receptor beta chains from one sample sequenced in a study of cytomegalovirus exposure and HLA in healthy donors. Primers for the PCR totalled 60 Vbeta and 13 Jbeta. The repertoire was sequenced with immunoSEQ multiplex PCR; TCRdb's copy has only in-frame clones and lacks some. The profile shows about 100,000 clones, 79% of them singletons. The sequenced material came from PBMCs. These receptors were obtained from a woman in her forties in good health and CMV-seronegative.

The table lists this clone with a few counts. The chain has TRBV10-3 and TRBJ1-1; maybe TRBD1 (5 bases). CDR3 length: 14 residues. V shed 4 bases and J shed 1 base, with 10 bases lying between them. Germline V CDR1 and CDR2: ENHRY, SYGVKD. DNA of the CDR3: TGTGCCATCAGTGGTCTGGGGGGGAACACTGAAGCTTTCTTT. Protein product: CAISGLGGNTEAFF.

This clone was picked up one time. This chain uses TRBV5-1 with TRBJ1-2, with 7 positions matching TRBD1. The junction had 3 bases not matched to a gene; V was cut back by 0 bases and J by 7 bases. This CDR3 is 13 amino acids long. Germline CDR1 SGHRS, CDR2 YFSETQ. Here the CDR3 DNA reads TGCGCCAGCAGCTTGGAAGGGGGCACTGGCTACACCTTC. This sequence encodes CASSLEGGTGYTF.

The V gene is TRBV11-1, the J gene TRBJ2-7; 8 bases agree with TRBD1. Germline assignment: CDR1 SGHAT and CDR2 FQDESV (reference sequence). This CDR3 spans 12 amino acids. V lost 4 bases, J lost 7 bases, and 3 bases stayed unmatched. The CDR3 DNA is TGTGCCAGCAGCTCGACAGGGGAGGAGCAGTACTTC. It codes for CASSSTGEEQYF.

This sequence joins TRBV5-1 and TRBJ1-3, with D hard to call. V gave up 2 bases and J gave up 3 bases, with 12 bases separating them. Germline CDR1 and CDR2: SGHRS and YFSETQ. This CDR3 has 15 residues. The CDR3 protein is CASSFSAADGNTIYF. DNA of the CDR3: TGCGCCAGCAGCTTCTCGGCTGCGGATGGAAACACCATATATTTT. Drawing the rest from reference TRBV5-1 and TRBJ1-3, the complete variable domain is KAGVTQTPRYLIKTRGQQVTLSCSPISGHRSVSWYQQTPGQGLQFLFEYFSETQRNKGNFPGRFSGRQFSNSRSEMNVSTLELGDSALYLCASSFSAADGNTIYFGEGSWLTVV.

The chain carries TRBV7-9 and TRBJ1-1, with a possible D match to TRBD1 (6 bases). Germline V gene lookup returns CDR1 SEHNR and CDR2 FQNEAQ (reference sequence). With 5 bases removed from V and 1 base from J, the gap between germline ends came to 20 bases. The CDR3 is 17 residues long. Here the CDR3 DNA reads TGTGCCAGCAGCGAAGGACAGTTTGTTCGGTCGAACACTGAAGCTTTCTTT. It encodes CASSEGQFVRSNTEAFF.

This chain joins TRBV6-6 and TRBJ2-2; 9 bases map to TRBD2. V dropped 8 bases and J dropped 0; count of bases not matched to a gene: 4. The CDR3 extends over 15 amino acids. Germline CDR1 and CDR2: MNHNY and SVGAGI (reference sequence). For the CDR3, the DNA is TGTGCCAGCGTTCAGCGGGGGGCGAACACCGGGGAGCTGTTTTTT. Translated, it gives CASVQRGANTGELFF.

The gene calls are TRBV27 and TRBJ1-2, with D perhaps TRBD1 (5 bases). The CDR3 sequence is 13 residues long. The V gene's germline CDR1 is MNHEY and CDR2 SMNVEV (reference sequence). Trimming removed 4 bases at V and 4 bases at J, with 10 bases between. This chain's CDR3 is CASSSMGLYGYTF. DNA for the CDR3: TGTGCCAGCAGTTCAATGGGACTCTATGGCTACACCTTC.

This chain connects TRBV14 to TRBJ2-2; maybe TRBD2 (7 bases). Germline loops: CDR1 SGHDN, CDR2 FVKESK. Trimming removed 2 bases at V and 7 bases at J, with 14 bases between. This CDR3 has 15 amino acids. CDR3: CASSQLGGRGGELFF. CDR3 nucleotide sequence: TGTGCCAGCAGCCAATTGGGGGGGCGCGGCGGGGAGCTGTTTTTT.

V is TRBV15 and J is TRBJ2-5; tentative D call: TRBD2 (6 bases). Germline CDR1 is LNHNV and CDR2 is YYDKDF (reference sequence). Trimming shortened V by 0 bases and J by 1 base, and 12 bases separated the two germline ends. This CDR3 has 16 residues. CDR3 DNA: TGTGCCACCAGCAGAGAGGGCGGGGCAGGCCAAGAGACCCAGTACTTC. Translated, it gives CATSREGGAGQETQYF. Using reference TRBV15 and TRBJ2-5 for the parts outside the CDR3, the full variable domain is DAMVIQNPRYQVTQFGKPVTLSCSQTLNHNVMYWYQQKSSQAPKLLFHYYDKDFNNEADTPDNFQSRRPNTSFCFLDIRSPGLGDTAMYLCATSREGGAGQETQYFGPGTRLLVL.

The chain is built from TRBV6-5 and TRBJ2-5, with D uncertain. Trimming shortened V by 0 bases and J by 2 bases, and 7 bases separated the two germline ends. Germline values: CDR1 MNHEY, CDR2 SVGAGI. The CDR3 has 14 amino acids. CDR3 nucleotide sequence: TGTGCCAGCAGTTACTCGGCTAGTCAAGAGACCCAGTACTTC. Its translation: CASSYSASQETQYF.

This clone has just one count. CDR3 sequence: CASSLRVSNTEAFF. CDR3 in DNA: TGTGCCAGCAGTCTCAGGGTTTCGAACACTGAAGCTTTCTTT. This sequence joins TRBV7-2 and TRBJ1-1, with D perhaps TRBD1 (5 bases). Trimming left V 6 bases short and J 1 base short, with 12 bases between. The CDR3 loop spans 14 amino acids. CDR1 and CDR2 (germline): SGHTA, FQGNSA. The entire variable domain, with the rest obtained from reference TRBV7-2 and TRBJ1-1, is as follows: GAGVSQSPSNKVTEKGKDVELRCDPISGHTALYWYRQSLGQGLEFLIYFQGNSAPDKSGLPSDRFSAERTGGSVSTLTIQRTQQEDSAVYLCASSLRVSNTEAFFGQGTRLTVV.

This chain joins TRBV7-9 and TRBJ1-5; D ambiguous. Germline CDR1 reads SEHNR; CDR2 reads FQNEAQ (reference sequence). V lost 5 bases and J 8 bases, leaving 19 bases between the germline ends. This CDR3 region has 15 residues. The CDR3 reads CASSPGPKRDEPQHF. The CDR3 DNA reads as TGTGCCAGCAGCCCCGGGCCAAAGAGGGATGAGCCCCAGCATTTT.

The chain is built from TRBV28 and TRBJ1-6; TRBD1 matches 8 bases. Germline trimming cut 6 bases from V and 10 bases from J; bases unmatched to any gene: 5. Germline CDR1 reads MDHEN; CDR2 reads SYDVKM. The CDR3 sequence is 13 residues long. The chain's CDR3 is CASRLDRDSPLHF. In DNA, the CDR3 is TGTGCCAGCAGGCTGGACAGGGACTCACCCCTCCACTTT.

The V call is TRBV2, the J call TRBJ2-6; no reliable D call. Germline CDR1 is SNHLY and CDR2 is FYNNEI. V lost 6 bases to trimming and J lost 2 bases, with 14 bases between them. The CDR3 is 16 residues long. The CDR3 loop reads CASRYVLTPGANVLTF. In DNA form, the CDR3 reads TGTGCCAGCAGATACGTACTTACCCCTGGGGCCAACGTCCTGACTTTC.

V and J are TRBV7-9 and TRBJ2-7, with 9 bases lining up with TRBD1. CDR3 length: 16 residues. In germline, CDR1 is SEHNR, CDR2 FQNEAQ (reference sequence). Trimming at V came to 5 bases and at J to 2 bases, leaving 10 bases not matched to a gene. The CDR3 here is CASSAVVTGGTYEQYF. The CDR3 region has the DNA TGTGCCAGCAGCGCGGTCGTGACAGGGGGAACCTACGAGCAGTACTTC.

The gene calls are TRBV7-2 and TRBJ1-6; the D is unclear. Germline V lookup: CDR1 SGHTA, CDR2 FQGNSA. V gave up 1 base and J gave up 7 bases, with 8 bases separating them. The CDR3 length is 14 residues. CDR3 bases: TGTGCCAGCAGCTTAGGGTCACGGAATTCACCCCTCCACTTT. Protein: CASSLGSRNSPLHF.

J is TRBJ1-2 and V is TRBV19, with D perhaps TRBD1 (5 bases). Germline CDR1 reads LNHDA; CDR2 reads SQIVND (reference sequence). V lost 6 bases, J lost 3 bases, and 8 bases lay in between. The CDR3 has 12 amino acids. The CDR3 DNA sequence: TGTGCCAGTAGGGACACCTACTATGGCTACACCTTC. Its translation is CASRDTYYGYTF.

The chain combines TRBV27 with TRBJ1-6; no clear D. The germline gives CDR1 MNHEY, CDR2 SMNVEV (reference sequence). With 3 bases removed from V and 9 bases from J, the gap between germline ends came to 9 bases. The length of the CDR3 is 13 residues. DNA of the CDR3: TGTGCCAGCAGTTTGGTAGGGAGTTCACCCCTCCACTTT. It specifies CASSLVGSSPLHF.

The chain couples TRBV19 to TRBJ2-2; 8 nucleotides align to TRBD2. Germline V gene sequence: CDR1 LNHDA, CDR2 SQIVND (reference sequence). This CDR3 is 15 amino acids long. The V segment lost 2 bases and the J segment 7 bases; nucleotides outside the gene matches: 6. This CDR3 is CASSISRGGVGELFF. The CDR3 DNA reads as TGTGCCAGTAGTATAAGTCGGGGGGGCGTCGGGGAGCTGTTTTTT.

This clone has a handful of counts. The chain joins TRBV27 to TRBJ2-1, with TRBD1 matching over 9 bases. The germline V gene encodes CDR1 MNHEY and CDR2 SMNVEV (reference sequence). Trimming cost V 5 bases and J 4 bases; bases outside gene matches: 12. The CDR3 is made up of 17 amino acids. The CDR3 DNA reads as TGTGCCAGCAGTACATATTCCGGGACAGGGAATTACAATGAGCAGTTCTTC. Translating it yields CASSTYSGTGNYNEQFF.

This clone was seen just once. The chain employs TRBV27 and TRBJ2-3; 7 nucleotides match TRBD1. The germline V gene encodes CDR1 MNHEY and CDR2 SMNVEV (reference sequence). V shed 7 bases, J shed 5 bases, and the junction held 6 bases outside the gene matches. The CDR3 totals 13 residues. The CDR3 coding sequence is TGTGCCAGCACTAGGACAGGTCGAGATACGCAGTATTTT. This gives the protein CASTRTGRDTQYF.

The rearrangement links TRBV15 to TRBJ1-1, with a possible D match to TRBD1 (6 bases). The CDR3 totals 12 residues. The V end lost 5 bases, the J end lost 6 bases, and 10 bases lay between the germline ends. The germline V gene encodes CDR1 LNHNV and CDR2 YYDKDF (reference sequence). The DNA of the CDR3 is TGTGCCACCAGCTCCAAGGGGGCTGAAGCTTTCTTT. It codes for CATSSKGAEAFF. Variable domain in full (rest from reference TRBV15 and TRBJ1-1): DAMVIQNPRYQVTQFGKPVTLSCSQTLNHNVMYWYQQKSSQAPKLLFHYYDKDFNNEADTPDNFQSRRPNTSFCFLDIRSPGLGDTAMYLCATSSKGAEAFFGQGTRLTVV.